The T cell receptor (beta chain) under discussion was sequenced for a study of graft-versus-host responses after intestinal transplantation. Turning to the study itself: Recipients had transplants, and these were multivisceral, liver-intestinal, or isolated intestinal. Anti-thymocyte globulin was used for induction in all recipients, who then took tacrolimus and steroids for about three years. Whole-study findings and limits: Some patients had graft-donor T cell macrochimerism, and their allografts showed high graft-versus-host to host-versus-graft clonal ratios. The marrow of recipients harbored GvH clones, and ileum or blood showed some of them first.

A word on this clone: As yet, its antigen is unknown.

Germline V gene lookup returns CDR1 SGHNT and CDR2 YYREEE (reference sequence). V lost 4 bases and J lost 7; bases outside the gene matches: 11. The CDR3 sequence is 16 residues long. The repertoire was sequenced with immunoSEQ multiplex PCR; TCRdb's copy has only in-frame clones and lacks some. The sample contains 80,000 to 95,000 clones, 85% to 95% of which appear only once. The sequence derives from a human donor who received an intestinal transplant. The V gene is TRBV5-4, the J gene TRBJ2-5, with TRBD2 matching over 12 bases. The sequencing here drew on unstimulated CD8+ T cells sorted from spleen or lymph node cells, taken before intestinal transplant. CDR3 in amino acids: CASSPPSGGDVGTQYF. In nucleotides, the CDR3 is TGTGCCAGCAGCCCACCTAGCGGGGGGGACGTTGGGACCCAGTACTTC.